The clone carrying this TCR beta chain showed up just once. V dropped 4 bases and J dropped 8; count of bases not matched to a gene: 11. This CDR3 is built from 16 residues. Germline CDR1 and CDR2: MNHEY and SVGAGI. Each sample used at least 6 million PBMCs. This sample stems from a study of blood T cells in healthy people across ages. Then a second PCR, running about 7 to 11 cycles, was carried out with a sample-barcoded 5' primer and a J-beta primer mix. Each cDNA molecule received a tag from a template-switch adaptor that had 12 random nucleotides. The study obtained at least 2.5 million CDR3-containing paired-end reads from every sample. TCRdb used MiXCR to reprocess the 5' RACE reads, holding one entry per CDR3 protein. The data contain about 1.4 million distinct CDR3 sequences, 45% to 70% of them singletons.

This sequence originates from a young man in good health. The source material was blood. The genes are TRBV6-5 and TRBJ1-2; TRBD1 aligns across 12 bases. Here the CDR3 reads CASSSTGTGGNRGYTF. CDR3 nucleotides: TGTGCCAGCAGTTCGACCGGGACAGGGGGCAACAGGGGCTACACCTTC.